Reported below is one TCR beta chain. This CDR3 is built from 13 residues. The germline V gene has CDR1 SGHDN and CDR2 FVKESK. Trimming took off 1 base at V and 10 bases at J, with 11 bases between the two ends. Profiling relied on immunoSEQ multiplex PCR, and the TCRdb table lists in-frame clones only, not all of them. The sample yields about 2 million clones, about 94% seen once. The data were obtained in a study of shared clonotypes between healthy human individuals. Naive CD8 populations comprised CD45RO-negative cells positively selected for CCR7, excluding terminally differentiated effector memory CD45RA+ cells. Among the donors, all were Caucasian adults who lived in Nashville, Tennessee.

The sample taken for sequencing was naive CD8+ T cells sorted from blood. J is TRBJ2-1 and V is TRBV14; D possibly matches TRBD1 or TRBD2 (5 bases each). The source is a man aged 18 to 35 in good health. In DNA, the CDR3 is TGTGCCAGCAGCCAAGGGTTTGGGACGGAGCAGTTCTTC. Residues: CASSQGFGTEQFF.